The entry that follows covers one T cell receptor beta chain sequence. As yet, its antigen is unknown. Trimming removed 4 bases from V and 8 bases from J, with 20 bases in between. The CDR3 covers 15 residues. In germline, CDR1 is MNHEY, CDR2 SMNVEV (reference sequence). These data belong to a study of T cell responses to AZD1222 COVID-19 vaccine. Study results and caveats: Two AZD1222 administrations were followed by greater Spike-specific TCR breadth and depth. CD4 TCRs covered the whole spike, strongest at regions 160-218 and 743-854.

Libraries were prepared by immunoSEQ multiplex PCR; TCRdb keeps only in-frame clonotypes and omits some of them. The data contain some 84,000 clones, about 86% of them singletons. This TCR derives from an adult in good health. The chain employs TRBV27 and TRBJ1-2; no clear D gene. The sample consisted of peripheral blood, taken on day 0 of AZD1222 vaccination. CDR3 protein: CASSSKGIGTVGYTF. The CDR3 DNA reads as TGTGCCAGCAGTTCGAAGGGCATTGGCACAGTCGGCTACACCTTC.